Included here is one TCR beta chain sequence, with context. Measured with immunoSEQ multiplex PCR; TCRdb has only the in-frame clones, and not every one. The table includes about 3,600 clones, about 60% detected once. These data originate in a study of CD39 and CD103 CD8 tumor-infiltrating T cells. The V segment lost 5 bases and the J segment 4 bases; nucleotides outside the gene matches: 10. The CDR3 sequence is 15 residues long. Germline loops: CDR1 SEHNR, CDR2 FQNEAQ (reference sequence). Sequencing input: CD39- CD103- CD8+ T cells sorted from the tumor. Sample subset: CD103-CD39- double-negative CD45RA- CD8 T cells. This TCR came from a human donor with head and neck squamous cell carcinoma. This chain links TRBV7-9 with TRBJ2-5; TRBD1 matches at 7 bases. The CDR3 protein is CASSPRQGQGETQYF. The CDR3 nucleotides read TGTGCCAGCAGCCCACGACAGGGCCAAGGAGAGACCCAGTACTTC.